The entry below describes one TCR beta chain. Clones were read by immunoSEQ multiplex PCR, and TCRdb kept only the in-frame ones, dropping some. The sample shows some 210,000 clones, about 94% of them seen only once. Seattle's enrolled individuals joined amid active infection and were then monitored longitudinally. This sample was included in a study of blood T cell repertoires in COVID-19. At the level of the study: Researchers got acute and convalescent COVID-19 samples from the United States, Italy and Spain. PBMCs, B-cell-depleted T cells, or T cells provided the cDNA or gDNA that made up the material.

V gave up 2 bases and J gave up 5 bases; unmatched junction bases: 3. CDR1 and CDR2 from the germline V gene are MNHEY and SMNVEV (reference sequence). This CDR3 spans 15 amino acids. The sequence came from a man aged 60-69 years with COVID-19, enrolled during active disease. Sequencing was carried out using peripheral blood. The chain combines TRBV27 with TRBJ2-5; TRBD2 matches 12 bases. The CDR3 sequence is CASSLTSGGWETQYF. The CDR3 DNA reads TGTGCCAGCAGTTTAACTAGCGGGGGGTGGGAGACCCAGTACTTC.